The sequence of this T cell receptor beta chain was determined in a study of Tregs in tolerant kidney transplant recipients. Overall study results and limits: Expanding Tregs on activated donor B cells appeared to best identify donor-specific TCRbeta clones. Tolerant patients' donor-specific Tregs expanded beyond overall Tregs, suggesting antigen-driven growth.

The CDR3 runs 14 residues. The V gene's germline CDR1 is SGHTA and CDR2 FQGNSA. The V segment lost 6 bases and the J segment 3 bases; nucleotides outside the gene matches: 7. TCRdb's copy holds only in-frame clones and misses some; the assay was immunoSEQ multiplex PCR. The sample consists of around 74,000 clones, 98% of them appearing once. Turning to this clone: Antigen unknown.

This receptor was obtained from a human donor who received a combined kidney and bone marrow transplant. The chain recombines TRBV7-2 with TRBJ1-2; 7 bases agree with TRBD1. The material sequenced was CD4+ T cells from blood, taken before the transplant. CDR3 DNA sequence: TGTGCCAGCAGGACTCGGGACAGATACTATGGCTACACCTTC. This translates into CASRTRDRYYGYTF.